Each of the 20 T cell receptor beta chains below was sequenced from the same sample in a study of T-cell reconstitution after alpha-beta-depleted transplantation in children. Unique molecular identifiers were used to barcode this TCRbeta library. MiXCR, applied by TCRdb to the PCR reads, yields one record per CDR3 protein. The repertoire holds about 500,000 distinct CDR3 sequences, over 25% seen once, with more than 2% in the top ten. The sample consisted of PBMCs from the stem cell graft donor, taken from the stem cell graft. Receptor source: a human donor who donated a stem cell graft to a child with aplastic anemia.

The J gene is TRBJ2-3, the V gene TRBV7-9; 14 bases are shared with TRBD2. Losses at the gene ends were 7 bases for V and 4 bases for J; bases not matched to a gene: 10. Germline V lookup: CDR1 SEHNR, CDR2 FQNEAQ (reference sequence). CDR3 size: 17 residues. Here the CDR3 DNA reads TGTGCCAGCACCTCCCGGGTGACTAGCGGGAGGGCAGATACGCAGTATTTT. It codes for CASTSRVTSGRADTQYF.

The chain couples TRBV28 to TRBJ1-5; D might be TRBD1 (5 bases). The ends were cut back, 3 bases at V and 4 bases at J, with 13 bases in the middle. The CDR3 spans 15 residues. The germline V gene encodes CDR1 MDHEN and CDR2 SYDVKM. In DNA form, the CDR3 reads TGTGCCAGCAGTTTCTATCGGGCAGGGAATCAGCCCCAGCATTTT. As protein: CASSFYRAGNQPQHF.

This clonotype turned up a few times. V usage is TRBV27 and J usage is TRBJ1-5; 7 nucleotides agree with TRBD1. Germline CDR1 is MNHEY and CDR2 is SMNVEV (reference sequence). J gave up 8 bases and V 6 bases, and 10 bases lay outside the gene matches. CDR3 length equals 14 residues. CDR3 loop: CASRRTGTVEPQHF. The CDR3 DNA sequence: TGTGCCAGCAGGAGAACAGGGACAGTCGAGCCCCAGCATTTT.

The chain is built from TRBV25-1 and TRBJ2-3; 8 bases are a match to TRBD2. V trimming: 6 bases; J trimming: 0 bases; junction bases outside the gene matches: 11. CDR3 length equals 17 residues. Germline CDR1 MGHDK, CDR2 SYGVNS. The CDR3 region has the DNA TGTGCCAGCAGCGAGGGACTAGGGCCTTCTAGCACAGATACGCAGTATTTT. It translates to CASSEGLGPSSTDTQYF.

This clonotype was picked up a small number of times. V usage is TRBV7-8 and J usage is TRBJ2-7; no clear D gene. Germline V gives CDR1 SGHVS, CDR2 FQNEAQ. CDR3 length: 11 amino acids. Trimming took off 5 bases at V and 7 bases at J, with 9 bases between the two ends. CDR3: CASSPIMEQYF. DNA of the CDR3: TGTGCCAGCAGCCCTATAATGGAGCAGTACTTC.

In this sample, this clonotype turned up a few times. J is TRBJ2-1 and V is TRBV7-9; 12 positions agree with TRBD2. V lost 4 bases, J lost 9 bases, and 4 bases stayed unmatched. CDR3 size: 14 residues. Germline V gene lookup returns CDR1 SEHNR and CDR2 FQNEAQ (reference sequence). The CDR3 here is CASSSTSGRPEQFF. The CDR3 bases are TGTGCCAGCAGCTCGACTAGCGGGAGACCTGAGCAGTTCTTC.

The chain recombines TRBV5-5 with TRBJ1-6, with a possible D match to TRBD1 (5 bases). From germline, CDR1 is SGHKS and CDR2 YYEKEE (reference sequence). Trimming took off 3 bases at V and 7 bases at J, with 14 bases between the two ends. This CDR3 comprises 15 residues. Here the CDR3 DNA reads TGTGCCAGCAGCTCCCCCCAGGGAGTCAATTCACCCCTCCACTTT. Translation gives CASSSPQGVNSPLHF.

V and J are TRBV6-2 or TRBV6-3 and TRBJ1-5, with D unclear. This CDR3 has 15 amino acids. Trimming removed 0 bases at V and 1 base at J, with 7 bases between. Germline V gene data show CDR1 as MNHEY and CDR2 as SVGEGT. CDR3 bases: TGTGCCAGCAGTTACTCGATGAGGAGCAATCAGCCCCAGCATTTT. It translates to CASSYSMRSNQPQHF.

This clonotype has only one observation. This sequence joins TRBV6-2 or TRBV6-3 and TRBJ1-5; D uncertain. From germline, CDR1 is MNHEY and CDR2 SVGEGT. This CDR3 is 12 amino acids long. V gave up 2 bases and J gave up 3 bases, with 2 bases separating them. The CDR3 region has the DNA TGTGCCAGCAGTTACACCAATCAGCCCCAGCATTTT. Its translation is CASSYTNQPQHF.

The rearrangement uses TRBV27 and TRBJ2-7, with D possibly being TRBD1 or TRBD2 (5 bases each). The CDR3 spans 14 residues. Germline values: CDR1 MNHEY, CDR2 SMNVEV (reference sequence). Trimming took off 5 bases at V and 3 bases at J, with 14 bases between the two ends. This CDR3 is CASSVRDGIYEQYF. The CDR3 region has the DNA TGTGCCAGCAGTGTCCGGGACGGAATCTACGAGCAGTACTTC.

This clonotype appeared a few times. Here the CDR3 DNA reads TGCGCCAGCAGTGAGGCCGCCCGGCGCGGGGAGCTGTTTTTT. Translating gives CASSEAARRGELFF. The V gene is TRBV10-1, the J gene TRBJ2-2; D remains unclear. The CDR3 contains 14 residues. Trimming took off 2 bases at V and 7 bases at J, with 11 bases between the two ends. The germline V gene encodes CDR1 WNHNN and CDR2 SYGVQD (reference sequence).

The CDR3 loop is CASSLYLPSDLPGDNEQFF. The CDR3 nucleotides read TGTGCCAGCAGTTTATATCTCCCTAGCGACCTCCCCGGCGACAATGAGCAGTTCTTC. The J gene is TRBJ2-1, the V gene TRBV12-3 or TRBV12-4; D possibly corresponds to TRBD2 (6 bases). V was shortened by 2 bases and J by 5 bases, with 25 bases between the two germline ends. The CDR3 runs 19 residues.

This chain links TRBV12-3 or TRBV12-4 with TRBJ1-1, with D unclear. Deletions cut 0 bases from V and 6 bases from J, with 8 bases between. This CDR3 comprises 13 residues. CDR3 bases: TGTGCCAGCAGTTTAGCAGGTCCTCCTGAAGCTTTCTTT. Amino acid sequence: CASSLAGPPEAFF.

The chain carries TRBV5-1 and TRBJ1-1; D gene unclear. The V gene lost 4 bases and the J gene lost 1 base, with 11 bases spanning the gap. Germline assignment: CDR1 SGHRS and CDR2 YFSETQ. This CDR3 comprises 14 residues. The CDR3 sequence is CASSPRPGNTEAFF. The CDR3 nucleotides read TGCGCCAGCAGCCCGCGTCCGGGGAACACTGAAGCTTTCTTT.

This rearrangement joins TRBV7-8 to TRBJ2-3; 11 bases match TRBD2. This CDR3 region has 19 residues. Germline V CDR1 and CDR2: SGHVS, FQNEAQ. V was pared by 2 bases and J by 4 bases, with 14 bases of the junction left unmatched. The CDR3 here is CASSLLVNSGRASSDTQYF. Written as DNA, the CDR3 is TGTGCCAGCAGCTTACTGGTGAATAGCGGGAGGGCCAGTTCAGATACGCAGTATTTT.

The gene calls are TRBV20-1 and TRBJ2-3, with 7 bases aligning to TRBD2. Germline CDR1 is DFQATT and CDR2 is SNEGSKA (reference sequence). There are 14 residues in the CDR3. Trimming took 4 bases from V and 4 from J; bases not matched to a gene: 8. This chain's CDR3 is CSATAGVPPDTQYF. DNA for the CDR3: TGCAGTGCTACCGCGGGGGTCCCACCAGATACGCAGTATTTT.

The CDR3 nucleotides read TGCGCCAGCTCCGCGGGGGATAGCACAGATACGCAGTATTTT. It encodes CASSAGDSTDTQYF. The chain links TRBV5-1 to TRBJ2-3, with 7 nucleotides matching TRBD2. CDR1 SGHRS and CDR2 YFSETQ come from the germline V gene. CDR3 length: 14 residues. After removal of 7 bases from V and 0 bases from J, the junction contained 5 bases not matched to a gene.

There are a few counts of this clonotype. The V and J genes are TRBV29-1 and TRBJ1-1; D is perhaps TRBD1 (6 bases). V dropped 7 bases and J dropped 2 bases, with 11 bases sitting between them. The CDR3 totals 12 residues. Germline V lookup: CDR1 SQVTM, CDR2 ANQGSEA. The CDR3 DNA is TGCAGCGGCCAAGGGGGAAACACTGAAGCTTTCTTT. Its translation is CSGQGGNTEAFF.

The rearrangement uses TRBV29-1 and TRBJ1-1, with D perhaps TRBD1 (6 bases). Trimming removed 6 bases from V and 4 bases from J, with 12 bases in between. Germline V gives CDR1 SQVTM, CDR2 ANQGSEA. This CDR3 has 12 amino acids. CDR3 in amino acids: CSVLRTATEAFF. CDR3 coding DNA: TGCAGCGTACTTCGGACAGCCACTGAAGCTTTCTTT.

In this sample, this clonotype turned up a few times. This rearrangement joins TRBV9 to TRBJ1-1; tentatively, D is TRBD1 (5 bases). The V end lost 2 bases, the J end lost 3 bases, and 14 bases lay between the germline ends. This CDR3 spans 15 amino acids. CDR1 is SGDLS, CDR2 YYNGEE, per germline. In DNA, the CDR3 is TGTGCCAGCAGCGTCCTCCCCGACAGTTACACTGAAGCTTTCTTT. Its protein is CASSVLPDSYTEAFF.